These T cell receptor beta chains were read from a single sample in a study of PD-L1 blockade in urothelial cancer. Here immunoSEQ multiplex PCR was the method, and the copy in TCRdb shows in-frame clones only, minus some. The table has 80,000 to 95,000 clones, roughly 83% seen once. The source was PBMCs, collected around atezolizumab (anti-PD-L1) treatment. The source is a man between 65 and 79 years old with urothelial cancer. CDR3s include the opening cysteine and the closing phenylalanine or tryptophan. The order of the fields is clone size, J gene, V gene, D gene, CDR3 DNA, CDR3 protein. D genes are given only for firm matches. Where a row states a size, it is once, few, many or the class of an expanded clone; other rows omit it.

size: -
J: TRBJ2-7
V: TRBV5-4
D: -
DNA: TGTGCCAGCAGCTCCTCTAGCGCTCCCTACGAGCAGTACTTC
CDR3: CASSSSSAPYEQYF

size: -
J: TRBJ1-1
V: TRBV11-2
D: TRBD1
DNA: TGTGCCAGCAGCTTAGGTGACAGGGGTTCAGGGTACACTGAAGCTTTCTTT
CDR3: CASSLGDRGSGYTEAFF

size: -
J: TRBJ2-3
V: TRBV7-8
D: -
DNA: TGTGCCAGCAGCCCCCGGAGGTGGGATACGCAGTATTTT
CDR3: CASSPRRWDTQYF

size: -
J: TRBJ1-5
V: TRBV7-9
D: -
DNA: TGTGCCAGCAGCTTAGGAACAGGTAGCAATCAGCCCCAGCATTTT
CDR3: CASSLGTGSNQPQHF

size: -
J: TRBJ2-7
V: TRBV25-1
D: -
DNA: TGTGCCAGCAGTGAGAGCACCTCTTACGAGCAGTACTTC
CDR3: CASSESTSYEQYF

size: -
J: TRBJ2-1
V: TRBV7-2
D: TRBD1
DNA: TGTGCCAGCAGCCTGGACAGGGAAATCGGCAATGAGCAGTTCTTC
CDR3: CASSLDREIGNEQFF

size: -
J: TRBJ1-4
V: TRBV5-5
D: TRBD1
DNA: TGTGCCAGCAGCGACACCGGGACAGTCGATAATGAAAAACTGTTTTTT
CDR3: CASSDTGTVDNEKLFF

size: once
J: TRBJ1-1
V: TRBV7-6
D: -
DNA: TGTGCCAGCAGCTTAGGTGAGGACACTGAAGCTTTCTTT
CDR3: CASSLGEDTEAFF

size: -
J: TRBJ2-7
V: TRBV9
D: -
DNA: TGTGCCAGCAGCGTAGAAGGCAGGGGTACTCGGCAGTACTTC
CDR3: CASSVEGRGTRQYF

size: -
J: TRBJ2-3
V: TRBV5-5
D: TRBD1
DNA: TGTGCCAGCAGCAACCGGGACAGGGAGGTGTATACGCAGTATTTT
CDR3: CASSNRDREVYTQYF

size: -
J: TRBJ2-4
V: TRBV2
D: -
DNA: TGTGCCAGCAGTTTCAACGACAGGGAGGACATTCAGTACTTC
CDR3: CASSFNDREDIQYF

size: -
J: TRBJ1-2
V: TRBV6-5
D: -
DNA: TGTGCCAGCAGTTACGGCGGGGGGCGCGGCTATGGCTACACCTTC
CDR3: CASSYGGGRGYGYTF

size: -
J: TRBJ1-1
V: TRBV5-1
D: TRBD1
DNA: TGCGCCAGCAGCTTCGACAGGGTGGACACTGAAGCTTTCTTT
CDR3: CASSFDRVDTEAFF

size: -
J: TRBJ1-1
V: TRBV7-9
D: -
DNA: TGTGCCAGCAGCTTAGGCGGATTCAACACTGAAGCTTTCTTT
CDR3: CASSLGGFNTEAFF

size: many
J: TRBJ1-2
V: TRBV27
D: -
DNA: TGTGCCAGCAGTTTACGACCAGGGGACTATGGCTACACCTTC
CDR3: CASSLRPGDYGYTF

size: -
J: TRBJ2-3
V: TRBV19
D: -
DNA: TGTGCCAGTAGTATTGGGGGCCGGAGCACAGATACGCAGTATTTT
CDR3: CASSIGGRSTDTQYF

size: once
J: TRBJ1-4
V: TRBV2
D: -
DNA: TGTGCCAGCAGTGCGGAAAGGGGGAATGAAAAACTGTTTTTT
CDR3: CASSAERGNEKLFF

size: -
J: TRBJ1-2
V: TRBV19
D: -
DNA: TGTGCCAGTAGTACCACGGGGGGGAGGACGGGGTATGGCTACACCTTC
CDR3: CASSTTGGRTGYGYTF

size: -
J: TRBJ2-5
V: TRBV7-2
D: -
DNA: TGTGCCAGCAGCTTCGACAGAGGGGGCCAAGAGACCCAGTACTTC
CDR3: CASSFDRGGQETQYF

size: -
J: TRBJ2-5
V: TRBV2
D: -
DNA: TGTGCCAGCAGTGACCCAGCGTTGGAGACCCAGTACTTC
CDR3: CASSDPALETQYF

size: -
J: TRBJ2-1
V: TRBV2
D: TRBD2
DNA: TGTGCCAGCAGCGAAACTAGCGGGGAAGGTTTGGATGAGCAGTTCTTC
CDR3: CASSETSGEGLDEQFF

size: once
J: TRBJ2-2
V: TRBV4-2
D: TRBD2
DNA: TGTGCCAGCAGCCAACGGGGACTAGCGGGGCTACCGAACACCGGGGAGCTGTTTTTT
CDR3: CASSQRGLAGLPNTGELFF

size: -
J: TRBJ2-1
V: TRBV29-1
D: -
DNA: TGCAGCGTGCGAGCGGGCAGCTCCTACAATGAGCAGTTCTTC
CDR3: CSVRAGSSYNEQFF

size: -
J: TRBJ2-1
V: TRBV19
D: TRBD2
DNA: TGTGCCAGTTCGACTAGCAACAATGAGCAGTTCTTC
CDR3: CASSTSNNEQFF

size: -
J: TRBJ2-4
V: TRBV5-4
D: -
DNA: TGTGCCAGCAGAGCGGACGTCGGCGAAAACATTCAGTACTTC
CDR3: CASRADVGENIQYF

size: -
J: TRBJ2-2
V: TRBV5-4
D: -
DNA: TGTGCCAGCAGTTTGACTCGTCCGAACACCGGGGAGCTGTTTTTT
CDR3: CASSLTRPNTGELFF

size: -
J: TRBJ2-3
V: TRBV19
D: TRBD1
DNA: TGTGCCAGTAGTAAATCTCGGACAGGGGATGCAGATACGCAGTATTTT
CDR3: CASSKSRTGDADTQYF

size: -
J: TRBJ2-1
V: TRBV27
D: -
DNA: TGTGCCAGCAGTCCATCAAGGTCCTGGGCGTCCAAGTCCTACAATGAGCAGTTCTTC
CDR3: CASSPSRSWASKSYNEQFF

size: -
J: TRBJ1-5
V: TRBV19
D: TRBD1
DNA: TGTGCCAGTAGCGTGGGTGGTACTACAGGGGACGTCTCGGCCCAGCATTTT
CDR3: CASSVGGTTGDVSAQHF

size: -
J: TRBJ1-2
V: TRBV5-1
D: -
DNA: TGCGCCAGCAGCTTGGGGGGGGACGAACATGGCTACACCTTC
CDR3: CASSLGGDEHGYTF

size: -
J: TRBJ2-7
V: TRBV18
D: TRBD1
DNA: TGTGCCAGCTCACTGGGACAGGAGACGTTCGAGCAGTACTTC
CDR3: CASSLGQETFEQYF

size: -
J: TRBJ2-3
V: TRBV7-3
D: -
DNA: TGTGCCAGCAGCTTAACTCGGGTCGATACGCAGTATTTT
CDR3: CASSLTRVDTQYF

size: -
J: TRBJ1-5
V: TRBV6-4
D: -
DNA: TGTGCCAGCAGTGAAAACGGCGGGGGACAGCCCCAGCATTTT
CDR3: CASSENGGGQPQHF

size: few
J: TRBJ2-3
V: TRBV7-9
D: TRBD1
DNA: TGTGCCAGCAGCTTAAACCGGGACAGAGATACGCAGTATTTT
CDR3: CASSLNRDRDTQYF